This T cell receptor (beta chain) was recorded in a study of cytomegalovirus exposure and HLA in healthy donors. Findings of the study overall: Compared with the roughly 700-donor mean, an Asian-associated ancestry cluster reportedly had fewer N-insertions, according to a later analysis.

PCR amplification relied on 60 Vbeta primers (plus 13 Jbeta primers). Measured with immunoSEQ multiplex PCR; TCRdb has only the in-frame clones, and not every one. The data show over 150,000 clones, about four fifths seen once. V was pared by 1 base and J by 0 bases, with 13 bases between. Germline V CDR1 and CDR2: MGHRA, YSYEKL. The CDR3 has 17 residues. To note about this clone: Its antigen remains unknown.

The sequenced sample was PBMCs. The sequence was collected from a woman aged 25 to 39 in good health and CMV-seropositive. The V gene is TRBV4-1, the J gene TRBJ1-5; D gene unclear. CDR3 region: CASSQVPVRYSNQPQHF. The CDR3 DNA sequence: TGCGCCAGCAGCCAAGTTCCGGTACGTTATAGCAATCAGCCCCAGCATTTT.